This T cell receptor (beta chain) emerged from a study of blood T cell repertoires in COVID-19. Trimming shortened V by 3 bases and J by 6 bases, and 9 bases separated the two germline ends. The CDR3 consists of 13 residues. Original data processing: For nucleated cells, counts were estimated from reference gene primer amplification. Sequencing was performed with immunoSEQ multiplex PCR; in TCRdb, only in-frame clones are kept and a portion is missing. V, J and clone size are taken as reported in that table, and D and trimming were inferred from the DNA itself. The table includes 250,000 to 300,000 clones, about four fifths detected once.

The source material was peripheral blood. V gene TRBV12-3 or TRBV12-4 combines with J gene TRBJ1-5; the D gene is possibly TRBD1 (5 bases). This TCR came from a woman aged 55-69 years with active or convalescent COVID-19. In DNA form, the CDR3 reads TGTGCCAGCAGTTTTCCCGGGGGTCAGCCCCAGCATTTT. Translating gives CASSFPGGQPQHF.